Listed below are T cell receptor beta chains from one sample, sequenced in a study of blood T cell repertoires in COVID-19. Repertoires were generated with immunoSEQ multiplex PCR, while TCRdb's copy carries only in-frame clones and drops some. Seen here are around 130,000 clones, about 85% observed once, and the top ten hold approximately 2%. Sequenced material: peripheral blood. The origin of the receptors is a man aged 65-85 years with acute or convalescent COVID-19. Both conserved end residues are part of each CDR3. D genes are given only for firm matches. Only some rows state a clone size, as once, few, many or a class for expanded clones.

size	V	D	J	CDR3	DNA
-	TRBV6-6	TRBD1	TRBJ1-5	CASNRDRDQPQHF	TGTGCCAGCAACAGGGACAGGGATCAGCCCCAGCATTTT
once	TRBV4-1	-	TRBJ2-5	CASSQGSGVQETQYF	TGCGCCAGCAGCCAAGGGTCAGGGGTCCAAGAGACCCAGTACTTC
few	TRBV14	-	TRBJ1-1	CASSQGRGLRAFF	TGTGCCAGCAGCCAAGGGAGGGGTTTGCGGGCTTTCTTT
-	TRBV3-1/TRBV3-2	TRBD1	TRBJ1-2	CASSQHGGQGKYGYTF	TGTGCCAGCAGCCAACACGGAGGACAGGGGAAGTATGGCTACACCTTC
-	TRBV10-3	TRBD1	TRBJ1-2	CAANGGQTFYGYTF	TGTGCCGCTAACGGGGGACAGACTTTCTATGGCTACACCTTC
few	TRBV5-1	-	TRBJ1-6	CASSGTSSGGNSPLHF	TGCGCCAGCAGCGGTACATCCAGCGGGGGAAATTCACCCCTCCACTTT
-	TRBV27	-	TRBJ1-1	CASSLTRGAEAFF	TGTGCCAGCAGTTTAACACGAGGCGCTGAAGCTTTCTTT
few	TRBV29-1	TRBD1	TRBJ1-1	CSVEKGARVNTEAFF	TGCAGCGTTGAAAAGGGGGCGAGGGTGAACACTGAAGCTTTCTTT
few	TRBV18	TRBD1	TRBJ2-7	CASSPVGTGTYEQYF	TGTGCCAGCTCACCGGTGGGGACAGGGACCTACGAGCAGTACTTC
-	TRBV6-5	-	TRBJ2-1	CASSFSAKSSYNEQFF	TGTGCCAGCAGTTTTTCCGCGAAGAGCTCCTACAATGAGCAGTTCTTC
once	TRBV11-3	-	TRBJ2-4	CASSLGSNIQYF	TGTGCCAGCAGCCTCGGGTCGAACATTCAGTACTTC
-	TRBV11-2	-	TRBJ1-1	CASSEMAATEAFF	TGTGCCAGCAGCGAGATGGCGGCCACTGAAGCTTTCTTT
-	TRBV4-1	TRBD1	TRBJ1-1	CASSRRGLDTEAFF	TGCGCCAGCAGCCGGAGGGGGCTTGACACTGAAGCTTTCTTT
-	TRBV11-3	-	TRBJ2-1	CASSYSGEFNEQFF	TGTGCCAGCAGCTATTCCGGGGAGTTCAATGAGCAGTTCTTC
few	TRBV5-4	-	TRBJ1-1	CASSPLQGTTEAFF	TGTGCCAGCAGCCCACTACAGGGAACAACTGAAGCTTTCTTT
-	TRBV3-1/TRBV3-2	TRBD1	TRBJ1-4	CASSQVWAGGGEKLFF	TGTGCCAGCAGCCAAGTTTGGGCAGGGGGCGGTGAAAAACTGTTTTTT
-	TRBV3-1/TRBV3-2	TRBD2	TRBJ2-3	CASSQGAGGRTDTQYF	TGTGCCAGCAGCCAAGGGGCGGGGGGCCGGACAGATACGCAGTATTTT
-	TRBV10-3	TRBD1	TRBJ2-3	CAITPGQSTDTQYF	TGTGCCATCACCCCGGGACAGAGCACAGATACGCAGTATTTT
-	TRBV10-3	TRBD2	TRBJ2-5	CATNPGREETQYF	TGTGCCACCAACCCAGGGAGGGAAGAGACCCAGTACTTC
-	TRBV6-5	-	TRBJ1-1	CASSYSRRGETEAFF	TGTGCCAGCAGTTACTCACGGAGGGGAGAGACTGAAGCTTTCTTT
-	TRBV11-2	-	TRBJ1-1	CASSFAAAEAFF	TGTGCCAGCAGCTTCGCGGCGGCTGAAGCTTTCTTT
-	TRBV10-3	TRBD1	TRBJ1-2	CAISATSQGANPVYGYTF	TGTGCCATCAGTGCCACTTCGCAGGGGGCAAATCCGGTCTATGGCTACACCTTC
-	TRBV9	-	TRBJ2-3	CASSIRVGRTDTQYF	TGTGCCAGCAGCATCAGGGTTGGGAGGACAGATACGCAGTATTTT
-	TRBV7-8	TRBD1	TRBJ1-2	CASSLAGGDYGYTF	TGTGCCAGCAGCTTAGCAGGGGGCGACTATGGCTACACCTTC
-	TRBV11-2	TRBD1	TRBJ1-2	CASSSSRASGGNYGYTF	TGTGCCAGCAGCTCCAGTAGGGCATCAGGGGGAAACTATGGCTACACCTTC
-	TRBV6-2/TRBV6-3	-	TRBJ2-4	CASSYSIVAGSLAKNIQYF	TGTGCCAGCAGTTACTCGATAGTGGCGGGGTCTCTAGCCAAAAACATTCAGTACTTC
-	TRBV5-1	-	TRBJ1-4	CASSGGPPNEKLFF	TGCGCCAGCAGCGGCGGGCCACCTAATGAAAAACTGTTTTTT
-	TRBV5-1	TRBD1	TRBJ1-6	CASSLGQGARNSPLHF	TGCGCCAGCAGCTTGGGACAGGGGGCACGGAATTCACCCCTCCACTTT
medium-sized	TRBV27	TRBD2	TRBJ2-1	CASSPDLAGVYNEQFF	TGTGCCAGCAGTCCCGATCTAGCGGGGGTTTACAATGAGCAGTTCTTC
-	TRBV7-8	TRBD1	TRBJ1-4	CASSLGRGREKLFF	TGTGCCAGCAGCTTAGGTAGGGGGCGCGAAAAACTGTTTTTT
-	TRBV27	TRBD1	TRBJ1-2	CASSLEGQGSGYTF	TGTGCCAGCAGTTTGGAGGGACAGGGGAGCGGCTACACCTTC
-	TRBV19	-	TRBJ1-5	CASSIVSGSSNQPQHF	TGTGCCAGTAGTATCGTTTCGGGATCTAGCAATCAGCCCCAGCATTTT
-	TRBV19	TRBD1	TRBJ2-5	CASMTGQETQYF	TGTGCCAGTATGACAGGGCAAGAGACCCAGTACTTC
-	TRBV7-3	TRBD1	TRBJ1-1	CASSLIWWDRNTEAFF	TGTGCCAGCAGCTTAATCTGGTGGGACAGGAACACTGAAGCTTTCTTT
-	TRBV7-9	TRBD1	TRBJ1-2	CASSLGRGRTTNYGYTF	TGTGCCAGCAGCTTAGGGAGGGGGCGAACGACTAACTATGGCTACACCTTC
once	TRBV5-1	-	TRBJ1-6	CASSPATGTLFLHF	TGCGCCAGCAGCCCCGCAACCGGTACGCTATTTCTCCACTTT
few	TRBV21-1	-	TRBJ1-4	CASSKIGPGQGDEKLFF	TGTGCCAGCAGCAAAATCGGTCCGGGACAGGGGGATGAAAAACTGTTTTTT
-	TRBV10-2	TRBD1	TRBJ1-1	CATQDRGLTEAFF	TGCGCCACCCAGGACAGGGGGCTGACTGAAGCTTTCTTT
once	TRBV20-1	TRBD1	TRBJ2-1	CSASSGQGFYNEQFF	TGCAGTGCTAGTTCGGGACAGGGGTTTTACAATGAGCAGTTCTTC
-	TRBV5-1	-	TRBJ2-1	CASSLRGEQFF	TGCGCCAGCAGCTTAAGGGGGGAGCAGTTCTTC
once	TRBV5-1	TRBD2	TRBJ2-7	CASSPGGTIPYEQYF	TGCGCCAGCAGCCCGGGAGGGACGATACCCTACGAGCAGTACTTC
-	TRBV6-5	-	TRBJ1-1	CASSYSNGKFEAFF	TGTGCCAGCAGTTACTCTAACGGGAAGTTTGAAGCTTTCTTT
-	TRBV11-2	-	TRBJ2-5	CASSLTPGLRETQYF	TGTGCCAGCAGCTTAACGCCAGGACTGAGAGAGACCCAGTACTTC